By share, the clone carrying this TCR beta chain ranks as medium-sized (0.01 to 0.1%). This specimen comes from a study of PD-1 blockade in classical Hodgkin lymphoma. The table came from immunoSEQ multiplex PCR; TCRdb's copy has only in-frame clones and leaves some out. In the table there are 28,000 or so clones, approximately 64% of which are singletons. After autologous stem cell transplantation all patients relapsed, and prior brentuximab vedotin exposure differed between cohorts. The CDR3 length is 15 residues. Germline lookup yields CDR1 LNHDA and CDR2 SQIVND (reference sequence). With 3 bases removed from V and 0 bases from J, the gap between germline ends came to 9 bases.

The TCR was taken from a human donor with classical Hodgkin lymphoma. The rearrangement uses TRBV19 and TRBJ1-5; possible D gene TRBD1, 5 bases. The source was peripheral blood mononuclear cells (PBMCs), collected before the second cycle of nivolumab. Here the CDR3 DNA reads TGTGCCAGTAGTATCCGACAGAATAGCAATCAGCCCCAGCATTTT. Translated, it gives CASSIRQNSNQPQHF.